The sequence of this T cell receptor (beta chain) was determined in a study of identical twins. Study results and limitations: Out-of-frame TCR alpha sharing observed in monozygotic twins exceeded model estimates.

V was cut by 0 bases and J by 7 bases, with 9 bases left in between. The CDR3 extends over 13 amino acids. The germline gives CDR1 DFQATT, CDR2 SNEGSKA (reference sequence). MiXCR, applied by TCRdb to the 5' RACE reads, yields one record per CDR3 protein. Here the sample spans roughly 1.6 million distinct CDR3 sequences, roughly 35% being singletons. Points on this clonotype: Its target is unknown.

The sequenced sample was cord blood. V is TRBV20-1 and J is TRBJ2-2; no clear D gene. The sequence was collected from a newborn girl in good health. Written as DNA, the CDR3 is TGCAGTGCTAGAGATGTCCCCATCGGGGAGCTGTTTTTT. Protein sequence: CSARDVPIGELFF.